The next 18 T cell receptor beta chains were all read from a single sample in a study of human T cells and chemical hapten exposure (dated by TCRdb to the early 2020s). The method behind the library was RACE. The sequencer was a NextSeq 500. TCRdb passed the public sequencing reads through fastp at Q25 and MiXCR, retaining productive beta sequences. Rows are combined by CDR3 protein, so each entry shows the most common genes and DNA. Across this sample there are around 40,000 distinct CDR3 sequences, with approximately 12% seen only once. The ten largest account for approximately 2.2% of the sample. This specimen's time point label, interpreted: patch test 3, about 24 weeks after DPC sensitization. Per the publication, the treatment or condition label means: therapeutic diphenylcyclopropenone sensitization with weekly scalp DPC. Total RNA was extracted from unfractionated whole blood that had been collected in Tempus Blood RNA tubes.

The input for sequencing was whole blood, taken in connection with sensitization to the hapten diphenylcyclopropenone (DPC). The receptors were sampled from a woman in her thirties or forties with alopecia areata. Some clones in this sample may be carry-over from other donors' samples.

This clonotype showed up many times. This chain links TRBV11-2 with TRBJ2-7, with 11 bases aligning to TRBD1. V was clipped by 5 bases and J by 3 bases; unmatched bases: 3. CDR3 length equals 14 residues. Germline V lookup: CDR1 SGHAT, CDR2 FQNNGV. The CDR3 coding sequence is TGTGCCAGCAGCGAAGGGACAGGGGGCTACGAGCAGTACTTC. It encodes CASSEGTGGYEQYF.

This clonotype was detected ten times or more. The chain employs TRBV2 and TRBJ2-5; 8 bases agree with TRBD2. The J segment lost 4 bases and the V segment lost 7 bases, leaving 11 bases of the junction unmatched. CDR1 and CDR2 from the germline V gene are SNHLY and FYNNEI. CDR3 length equals 15 residues. The CDR3 sequence: CASNTAGGSGETQYF. The CDR3 DNA follows: TGTGCCAGCAATACGGCGGGAGGTTCGGGAGAGACCCAGTACTTC.

The chain couples TRBV20-1 to TRBJ1-3; no definite D call. The CDR3 is 17 residues long. Germline CDR1 DFQATT, CDR2 SNEGSKA (reference sequence). The CDR3 loop is CGLTTRVRPPSGNTIYF. CDR3 in DNA: TGCGGACTAACGACGCGGGTCCGTCCCCCCTCTGGAAACACCATATATTTT.

This clonotype was detected only a few times. The chain carries TRBV7-9 and TRBJ1-1; D is unclear. CDR1 and CDR2 (germline): SEHNR, FQNEAQ (reference sequence). The CDR3 totals 14 residues. V lost 4 bases and J lost 6, with 15 bases in between. The CDR3 DNA sequence: TGTGCCAGCAGCTCCCTGAATTTAGGCGCTGAAGCTTTCTTT. Its protein is CASSSLNLGAEAFF.

This clonotype has at least ten counts. The chain has TRBV3-1 and TRBJ2-1; unclear D gene. The CDR3 is 15 residues long. The germline V gene has CDR1 LGHDT and CDR2 YNNKEL (reference sequence). Trimming took off 0 bases at V and 4 bases at J, with 10 bases between the two ends. The CDR3 protein is CASSQDGSGYNEQFF. DNA of the CDR3: TGTGCCAGCAGCCAAGATGGGTCAGGATACAATGAGCAGTTCTTC.

This clonotype was seen repeatedly, ten times or more. This chain connects TRBV5-4 to TRBJ2-7; no firm D call. This CDR3 contains 11 residues. Germline lookup yields CDR1 SGHNT and CDR2 YYREEE (reference sequence). V was cut by 5 bases and J by 0 bases, with 3 bases left in between. CDR3 sequence (DNA): TGTGCCAGCAGTTCCTCCTACGAGCAGTACTTC. It codes for CASSSSYEQYF.

The chain recombines TRBV28 with TRBJ2-7; 9 bases are shared with TRBD1. The CDR3 is made up of 15 amino acids. With V trimmed by 4 bases and J by 6 bases, 10 bases remained unmatched. The germline CDR1 and CDR2 sequences are MDHEN and SYDVKM. For the CDR3, the DNA is TGTGCCAGCAGTTCGCCGGGACAGGGTCAAGGCGAGCAGTACTTC. It yields the protein CASSSPGQGQGEQYF.

The rearrangement uses TRBV5-1 and TRBJ2-5; 11 nucleotides line up with TRBD2. This CDR3 has 15 amino acids. The trim removed 4 bases at V and 4 bases at J, leaving 6 bases unmatched. Germline lookup yields CDR1 SGHRS and CDR2 YFSETQ. The CDR3 reads CASSLAGGTPETQYF. Here the CDR3 DNA reads TGCGCCAGCAGCCTAGCGGGAGGTACCCCAGAGACCCAGTACTTC. Using reference TRBV5-1 and TRBJ2-5 for the parts outside the CDR3, the full variable domain is KAGVTQTPRYLIKTRGQQVTLSCSPISGHRSVSWYQQTPGQGLQFLFEYFSETQRNKGNFPGRFSGRQFSNSRSEMNVSTLELGDSALYLCASSLAGGTPETQYFGPGTRLLVL.

The V call is TRBV11-2, the J call TRBJ2-5, with TRBD2 matching over 7 bases. The CDR3 is made up of 14 amino acids. Germline-derived CDR1 and CDR2 are SGHAT and FQNNGV. The V segment lost 1 base and the J segment 7 bases; nucleotides outside the gene matches: 6. The CDR3 region is CASSLVLAAGTQYF. DNA for the CDR3: TGTGCCAGCAGCTTAGTGCTAGCGGCTGGGACCCAGTACTTC.

The sample holds a few counts of this clonotype. The chain uses TRBV27 and TRBJ2-5; 10 bases align to TRBD1. The V and J ends lost 6 bases and 9 bases, in that order; junction bases with no gene match: 16. The germline V gene encodes CDR1 MNHEY and CDR2 SMNVEV (reference sequence). CDR3 size: 16 residues. As DNA, the CDR3 is TGTGCCAGCAGAGCCCAAAGAGGGACAGGGGCCTTGGCCCAGTACTTC. As protein: CASRAQRGTGALAQYF.

This clonotype came up many times. As DNA, the CDR3 is TGTGCCAGCAGTTTAAGTCAGGTGGCAGGGGTATACAATGAGCAGTTCTTC. Translation: CASSLSQVAGVYNEQFF. The rearrangement uses TRBV12-3 or TRBV12-4 and TRBJ2-1; TRBD1 is a possible D gene (6 bases). Trimming stripped 2 bases from V and 4 bases from J, with 18 bases between. The CDR3 length is 17 residues.

This sequence joins TRBV9 and TRBJ1-4; D not certain. The germline CDR1 and CDR2 sequences are SGDLS and YYNGEE. Trimming stripped 0 bases from V and 5 bases from J, with 8 bases between. The CDR3 is 14 residues long. CDR3 bases: TGTGCCAGCAGCGTAGGGACCCTCAATGAAAAACTGTTTTTT. This translates into CASSVGTLNEKLFF.

This clonotype was detected once. The J gene is TRBJ2-1, the V gene TRBV20-1; 8 bases are a match to TRBD2. Germline CDR1 is DFQATT and CDR2 is SNEGSKA (reference sequence). V lost 3 bases to trimming and J lost 1 base; unmatched junction nucleotides: 8. The CDR3 loop spans 16 amino acids. The chain's CDR3 is CSARGSGRVSYNEQFF. The DNA of the CDR3 is TGCAGTGCTAGGGGGAGCGGGAGAGTGTCCTACAATGAGCAGTTCTTC.

This clonotype has ten or more counts. The chain couples TRBV7-9 to TRBJ2-5; tentative D call: TRBD2 (6 bases). The CDR3 runs 15 residues. V lost 3 bases, J lost 9 bases, and 20 bases lay in between. CDR1 and CDR2 from the germline V gene are SEHNR and FQNEAQ (reference sequence). CDR3 nucleotide sequence: TGTGCCAGCAGCTTCATCCGGGACTGGACGTCGGCCCAGTACTTC. Translated, it gives CASSFIRDWTSAQYF.

The V gene is TRBV28, the J gene TRBJ1-2, with a possible D match to TRBD1 (6 bases). CDR3 length: 13 residues. CDR1 and CDR2 (germline): MDHEN, SYDVKM. V gave up 3 bases and J gave up 8 bases, with 13 bases separating them. The CDR3 sequence: CASSFRAGVGYTF. The CDR3, as DNA: TGTGCCAGCAGTTTCCGGGCAGGGGTAGGCTACACCTTC.

The V gene is TRBV28, the J gene TRBJ2-4; a weak D match, TRBD2 (5 bases). The germline V and J ends were trimmed by 5 bases and 14 bases, with 16 bases remaining between them. The germline CDR1 and CDR2 sequences are MDHEN and SYDVKM. The CDR3 sequence is 12 residues long. CDR3: CASSPGAGREYF. In DNA, the CDR3 is TGTGCCAGCAGTCCCGGTGCGGGTAGGGAGTACTTC.

V usage is TRBV6-5 and J usage is TRBJ1-1; D is unclear. The V gene's germline CDR1 is MNHEY and CDR2 SVGAGI. V dropped 6 bases and J dropped 3 bases, with 14 bases sitting between them. The CDR3 is made up of 14 amino acids. The CDR3 DNA reads TGTGCCAGCAGACCCGTACAGCCAGACACTGAAGCTTTCTTT. This encodes CASRPVQPDTEAFF.

This clonotype showed up many times. The chain has TRBV28 and TRBJ2-5; D might be TRBD2 (6 bases). The CDR3 runs 14 residues. Germline loops: CDR1 MDHEN, CDR2 SYDVKM. Trimming pared 5 bases from V and 2 bases from J, leaving 12 bases between. CDR3 nucleotides: TGTGCCAGCAGTCATAGCGGAGGGCAAGAGACCCAGTACTTC. Its protein product is CASSHSGGQETQYF.